The 7 T cell receptor beta chains listed next were all sequenced from one sample in a study of CD8 T cells in ankylosing spondylitis. TCRdb re-derived calls from the 5' RACE reads in MiXCR, one entry per CDR3 protein. The sample shows under 250,000 distinct CDR3 sequences, roughly 32% of them seen only once. Sequenced: blood, either unsorted or a sorted T cell fraction (not recorded which). The receptors here all came from a male donor with ankylosing spondylitis or in good health (not recorded which).

This clonotype was picked up a small number of times. The rearrangement joins TRBV20-1 to TRBJ2-1; 8 nucleotides line up with TRBD2. Germline V gene sequence: CDR1 DFQATT, CDR2 SNEGSKA (reference sequence). Trimming cost V 6 bases and J 1 base; bases outside gene matches: 2. The CDR3 has 13 amino acids. Written as DNA, the CDR3 is TGCAGTGCCCAGCGGGGGTCCTACAATGAGCAGTTCTTC. Translated: CSAQRGSYNEQFF.

The chain links TRBV4-2 to TRBJ2-5; possible D gene TRBD1, 6 bases. CDR3 size: 16 residues. Germline V CDR1 and CDR2: LGHNA, YNFKEQ. Deletions cut 4 bases from V and 5 bases from J, with 20 bases between. CDR3 nucleotides: TGTGCCAGCAGCCCTACGTGGGACACGAAAGCGGAGACCCAGTACTTC. This translates into CASSPTWDTKAETQYF.

The chain joins TRBV29-1 to TRBJ2-2, with D perhaps given as TRBD1 or TRBD2 (5 bases each). The CDR3 is 14 residues long. V lost 6 bases to trimming and J lost 3 bases, with 14 bases between them. Per the germline V gene, CDR1 is SQVTM and CDR2 is ANQGSEA. The CDR3 loop reads CSVASGPYTGELFF. CDR3 DNA sequence: TGCAGCGTCGCCTCGGGGCCTTACACCGGGGAGCTGTTTTTT.

This clonotype was observed once. V and J are TRBV12-3 or TRBV12-4 and TRBJ2-3; either TRBD1 or TRBD2 may fit D (7 bases each). Trimming pared 3 bases from V and 6 bases from J, leaving 16 bases between. The CDR3 runs to 15 residues. The CDR3 DNA sequence: TGTGCCAGCAGTTTTCAGGGGGGGCCCGGGGATACGCAGTATTTT. Translation gives CASSFQGGPGDTQYF.

The chain uses TRBV4-1 and TRBJ2-1; D gene ambiguous. This CDR3 is built from 17 residues. Trimming cost V 0 bases and J 1 base, with 13 bases left between them. Per the germline V gene, CDR1 is MGHRA and CDR2 is YSYEKL. This chain's CDR3 is CASSQERDATSYNEQFF. CDR3 sequence (DNA): TGCGCCAGCAGCCAAGAACGAGACGCCACTTCCTACAATGAGCAGTTCTTC.

The chain joins TRBV5-5 to TRBJ2-2; possibly TRBD1 or TRBD2 for D (6 bases each). V lost 1 base and J lost 0, with 13 bases in between. CDR3 length: 17 amino acids. Germline CDR1 reads SGHKS; CDR2 reads YYEKEE (reference sequence). The CDR3 DNA reads TGTGCCAGCAGCTTGAGAGGGGGGTTGTCGAACACCGGGGAGCTGTTTTTT. Translation: CASSLRGGLSNTGELFF.

The V and J genes are TRBV12-3 or TRBV12-4 and TRBJ1-1; D gene uncertain. The V end was cut by 10 bases, the J end by 3 bases, with 15 bases between. The CDR3 totals 13 residues. CDR3 sequence: CATLEGRYTEAFF. The CDR3 DNA follows: TGTGCCACATTAGAAGGGAGGTACACTGAAGCTTTCTTT.